Below, 6 T cell receptor beta chains from the same sample are listed, as sequenced in a study of control samples from healthy donors and cancer patients. Clones were sequenced by immunoSEQ multiplex PCR, and TCRdb holds only the in-frame ones, with some missing. The sample records 75,000 or so clones, around 90% being singletons. The sequenced sample consisted of PBMCs. All receptors derive from a man in his sixties with colorectal cancer.

The chain uses TRBV4-3 and TRBJ1-1; tentatively, D is TRBD1 (6 bases). CDR1 LGHNA and CDR2 YSLEER come from the germline V gene. This CDR3 is built from 14 residues. V was cut by 1 base and J by 4 bases, with 10 bases left in between. The CDR3 protein is CASSQGQGSTEAFF. The DNA of the CDR3 is TGCGCCAGCAGCCAAGGTCAGGGGTCCACTGAAGCTTTCTTT.

The chain has TRBV6-6 and TRBJ2-7; D unresolved. CDR3 length: 14 residues. The V end was cut by 5 bases, the J end by 1 base, with 12 bases between. Germline V gene data show CDR1 as MNHNY and CDR2 as SVGAGI (reference sequence). The CDR3, as DNA: TGTGCCAGCAGTCCTCGGACGGTATCCTACGAGCAGTACTTC. Translating gives CASSPRTVSYEQYF.

To note about this clone: One junction end does not reproduce the germline sequence, and a read error may be involved. The CDR3 DNA follows: TGTGCCAGCAGCTTGGGGTGGGGCAATTCAGCCCTCCACTTT. Translating gives CASSLGWGNSALHF. V usage is TRBV5-6 and J usage is TRBJ1-6; weak D call: TRBD1 (5 bases). This CDR3 has 14 amino acids. Germline CDR1 SGHDT, CDR2 YYEEEE.

The gene calls are TRBV7-2 and TRBJ1-1; 10 bases fit TRBD1. The CDR3 length is 15 residues. Germline lookup yields CDR1 SGHTA and CDR2 FQGNSA. With V trimmed by 5 bases and J by 3 bases, 6 bases remained unmatched. The chain's CDR3 is CASSPQDRGDTEAFF. The DNA for the CDR3 is TGTGCCAGCAGCCCTCAGGACAGGGGGGACACTGAAGCTTTCTTT.

In this sample, this clone turned up once. The chain combines TRBV2 with TRBJ2-1, with 8 bases fitting TRBD1. V gave up 7 bases and J gave up 4 bases; unmatched junction bases: 6. This CDR3 contains 14 residues. Per germline, CDR1 SNHLY and CDR2 FYNNEI. Here the CDR3 reads CASTRQGNYNEQFF. CDR3 nucleotide sequence: TGTGCCAGCACCAGACAGGGGAATTACAATGAGCAGTTCTTC.

The gene calls are TRBV15 and TRBJ1-2, with 7 nucleotides matching TRBD1. Germline CDR1 is LNHNV and CDR2 is YYDKDF (reference sequence). Trimming cost V 0 bases and J 0 bases; bases outside gene matches: 10. This CDR3 is built from 18 residues. In nucleotides, the CDR3 is TGTGCCACCAGCAGAGAGGTGGGCAGGGGGATTTCTAACTATGGCTACACCTTC. Protein: CATSREVGRGISNYGYTF.